These 17 T cell receptor beta chains originate from one sample sequenced in a study of cytomegalovirus exposure and HLA in healthy donors. Libraries were prepared by immunoSEQ multiplex PCR; TCRdb keeps only in-frame clonotypes and omits some of them. This table holds 150,000 to 200,000 clones, 85% found once. Sequenced sample: PBMCs. Receptors were obtained from a man in his thirties or forties in good health and CMV-seropositive.

The chain has TRBV5-1 and TRBJ1-2; D perhaps matches TRBD1 (6 bases). Trimming cost V 5 bases and J 6 bases, with 17 bases left between them. Germline V gene data show CDR1 as SGHRS and CDR2 as YFSETQ. The CDR3 is 14 amino acids. CDR3: CASSGQGLPHGYTF. CDR3 nucleotide sequence: TGCGCCAGCAGTGGGCAGGGGCTCCCCCATGGCTACACCTTC.

This clone was detected only once. The same CDR3 also results from other DNA sequences found in this sample. The V call is TRBV6-5, the J call TRBJ1-2; D is unclear. Germline V CDR1 and CDR2: MNHEY, SVGAGI. This CDR3 comprises 13 residues. Trimming pared 0 bases from V and 3 bases from J, leaving 5 bases between. CDR3 region: CASSYSSDYGYTF. The DNA of the CDR3 is TGTGCCAGCAGTTACTCCTCAGACTATGGCTACACCTTC.

CDR3 sequence (DNA): TGCGCCAGCAGTAGCCTAGCGGGCCGCACAGATACGCAGTATTTT. Protein product: CASSSLAGRTDTQYF. The rearrangement uses TRBV10-1 and TRBJ2-3; TRBD2 matches 8 bases. Trimming took 5 bases from V and 1 from J; bases not matched to a gene: 5. CDR3 length: 15 residues. Germline values: CDR1 WNHNN, CDR2 SYGVQD (reference sequence).

J is TRBJ1-6 and V is TRBV27; maybe TRBD1 (5 bases). This CDR3 has 13 amino acids. Germline V gene data show CDR1 as MNHEY and CDR2 as SMNVEV (reference sequence). Trimming stripped 6 bases from V and 13 bases from J, with 16 bases between. The CDR3 loop reads CASSSTGARPLHF. The CDR3 region has the DNA TGTGCCAGCAGCTCAACAGGCGCCCGGCCCCTCCACTTT.

The rearrangement joins TRBV15 to TRBJ2-4, with 8 positions matching TRBD1. Trimming at V came to 2 bases and at J to 1 base, leaving 4 bases not matched to a gene. This CDR3 contains 16 residues. Looked up from germline, CDR1 is LNHNV and CDR2 is YYDKDF (reference sequence). CDR3 region: CATSRTRQGAKNIQYF. CDR3 nucleotides: TGTGCCACCAGCAGAACAAGACAGGGGGCCAAAAACATTCAGTACTTC.

V and J are TRBV6-5 and TRBJ2-7, with D possibly matching TRBD1 (6 bases). The CDR3 consists of 14 residues. V gave up 6 bases and J gave up 3 bases, with 15 bases separating them. From germline, CDR1 is MNHEY and CDR2 SVGAGI. CDR3: CASSRQGLLYEQYF. Written as DNA, the CDR3 is TGTGCCAGCAGCCGTCAGGGGCTCCTCTACGAGCAGTACTTC.

The chain links TRBV27 to TRBJ2-6; D not resolved. The CDR3 is 16 residues long. V lost 2 bases and J 2 bases, leaving 10 bases between the germline ends. From germline, CDR1 is MNHEY and CDR2 SMNVEV (reference sequence). In nucleotides, the CDR3 is TGTGCCAGCAGTTTAATTAGCAGAACTGGGGCCAACGTCCTGACTTTC. Translating gives CASSLISRTGANVLTF.

The rearrangement joins TRBV6-5 to TRBJ2-2, with 7 bases matching TRBD1. Per the germline V gene, CDR1 is MNHEY and CDR2 is SVGAGI. V lost 2 bases and J lost 6; bases outside the gene matches: 6. The CDR3 runs 15 residues. The CDR3 spells CASSYATGRPGELFF. The CDR3 nucleotides read TGTGCCAGCAGTTACGCGACAGGGAGACCCGGGGAGCTGTTTTTT.

This clone has just a few counts. The chain couples TRBV5-6 to TRBJ2-7, with 8 positions matching TRBD1. The V gene end was trimmed by 9 bases and the J gene end by 4 bases; junction bases not matched to a gene: 6. Germline CDR1 SGHDT, CDR2 YYEEEE. This CDR3 region has 12 residues. In DNA form, the CDR3 reads TGTGCCACCGGACAGGGTAGTTACGAGCAGTACTTC. This translates into CATGQGSYEQYF.

The chain uses TRBV4-1 and TRBJ1-5, with a possible D match to TRBD1 (5 bases). The ends were cut back, 1 base at V and 1 base at J, with 8 bases in the middle. This CDR3 region has 15 residues. The germline gives CDR1 MGHRA, CDR2 YSYEKL. The CDR3 DNA sequence: TGCGCCAGCAGCCAAGTCGGGGGAAGCAATCAGCCCCAGCATTTT. It is translated as CASSQVGGSNQPQHF.

This chain connects TRBV11-2 to TRBJ1-1; D remains unclear. The CDR3 runs 13 residues. The germline V gene has CDR1 SGHAT and CDR2 FQNNGV. Trimming took 3 bases from V and 2 from J, leaving 7 bases between them. For the CDR3, the DNA is TGTGCCAGCAGCTTCACGGGAAACACTGAAGCTTTCTTT. Its translation is CASSFTGNTEAFF.

The chain joins TRBV10-3 to TRBJ1-6; 8 nucleotides agree with TRBD1. The CDR3 spans 18 residues. Germline CDR1 ENHRY, CDR2 SYGVKD. V shed 2 bases and J 7 bases; nucleotides not matched to a gene: 13. CDR3 in amino acids: CAISEAKGQGGRNSPLHF. CDR3 bases: TGTGCCATCAGTGAGGCCAAAGGACAGGGAGGTCGAAATTCACCCCTCCACTTT.

This chain connects TRBV2 to TRBJ2-7; 7 positions match TRBD1. Trimming at V came to 6 bases and at J to 0 bases, leaving 5 bases not matched to a gene. From germline, CDR1 is SNHLY and CDR2 FYNNEI. This CDR3 is 14 amino acids long. The CDR3 here is CASRKTGSSYEQYF. Written as DNA, the CDR3 is TGTGCCAGCAGGAAGACAGGGAGCTCCTACGAGCAGTACTTC.

V usage is TRBV4-3 and J usage is TRBJ2-3; 14 positions match TRBD2. Trimming at V came to 3 bases and at J to 1 base, leaving 3 bases not matched to a gene. Germline V gene data show CDR1 as LGHNA and CDR2 as YSLEER. There are 17 residues in the CDR3. CDR3: CASSHGTSGGGTDTQYF. CDR3 bases: TGCGCCAGCAGCCATGGGACTAGCGGGGGTGGCACAGATACGCAGTATTTT.

The CDR3 region is CASSATGDRSYNEQFF. The CDR3 DNA reads TGCGCCAGCAGCGCGACAGGGGATAGGTCCTACAATGAGCAGTTCTTC. The chain joins TRBV5-1 to TRBJ2-1; 8 nucleotides line up with TRBD1. From germline, CDR1 is SGHRS and CDR2 YFSETQ. The CDR3 totals 16 residues. Trimming took 4 bases from V and 1 from J; bases not matched to a gene: 7.

The V call is TRBV11-2, the J call TRBJ2-7; 7 bases are a match to TRBD1. This CDR3 has 15 amino acids. Germline V gene sequence: CDR1 SGHAT, CDR2 FQNNGV. J lost 5 bases, V lost 3 bases, and 10 bases had no gene match. The CDR3 DNA reads as TGTGCCAGCAGCTTCCGGGTAGGGGGCATCGACGAGCAGTACTTC. This translates into CASSFRVGGIDEQYF.

V gene TRBV27 combines with J gene TRBJ1-2; TRBD1 agrees at 7 bases. This CDR3 is built from 17 residues. CDR1 and CDR2 from the germline V gene are MNHEY and SMNVEV (reference sequence). With V trimmed by 4 bases and J by 4 bases, 15 bases remained unmatched. The CDR3 loop is CASSSQRTGLSSYGYTF. CDR3 sequence (DNA): TGTGCCAGCAGTTCCCAACGGACAGGCCTGTCCTCCTATGGCTACACCTTC.